The next 28 T cell receptor beta chains were all read from a single sample in a study of blood T cell repertoires in COVID-19. Libraries were prepared by immunoSEQ multiplex PCR; TCRdb keeps only in-frame clonotypes and omits some of them. The sample shows more than 150,000 clones, about 82% of them seen only once. The sample was peripheral blood. Every receptor here comes from a young woman with acute or convalescent COVID-19.

A few counts support this clone. This rearrangement joins TRBV7-3 to TRBJ1-1; no reliable D call. Trimming pared 1 base from V and 5 bases from J, leaving 11 bases between. The V gene's germline CDR1 is SGHTA and CDR2 FQGTGA. The CDR3 is 14 amino acids. CDR3 in DNA: TGTGCCAGCAGCTTAATGGGCGGGAAAACTGAAGCTTTCTTT. It encodes CASSLMGGKTEAFF.

This chain connects TRBV7-3 to TRBJ2-3; a weak D match, TRBD2 (6 bases). Trimming took 3 bases from V and 6 from J, leaving 10 bases between them. Germline V gene data show CDR1 as SGHTA and CDR2 as FQGTGA. The CDR3 is 13 amino acids. The CDR3 DNA is TGTGCCAGCAGCTTCGGGGGTAGGGATACGCAGTATTTT. Translation gives CASSFGGRDTQYF. Looking up the rest from reference TRBV7-3 and TRBJ2-3 gives the full variable domain: GAGVSQTPSNKVTEKGKYVELRCDPISGHTALYWYRQSLGQGPEFLIYFQGTGAADDSGLPNDRFFAVRPEGSVSTLKIQRTERGDSAVYLCASSFGGRDTQYFGPGTRLTVL.

The chain couples TRBV9 to TRBJ2-5; TRBD1 agrees at 11 bases. Germline loops: CDR1 SGDLS, CDR2 YYNGEE. This CDR3 has 15 residues. Trimming removed 3 bases from V and 5 bases from J; junction bases left unmatched: 6. CDR3 nucleotide sequence: TGTGCCAGCAGCGGGACAGGGGGCGCGAGGGAGACCCAGTACTTC. It is translated as CASSGTGGARETQYF. Drawing the rest from reference TRBV9 and TRBJ2-5, the complete variable domain is DSGVTQTPKHLITATGQRVTLRCSPRSGDLSVYWYQQSLDQGLQFLIQYYNGEERAKGNILERFSAQQFPDLHSELNLSSLELGDSALYFCASSGTGGARETQYFGPGTRLLVL.

This clone was detected once. The chain carries TRBV5-6 and TRBJ2-7, with a tentative D call TRBD1 (5 bases). V lost 7 bases and J lost 1, with 15 bases in between. There are 14 residues in the CDR3. Germline lookup yields CDR1 SGHDT and CDR2 YYEEEE. The CDR3: CASCQGPASYEQYF. In DNA form, the CDR3 reads TGTGCCAGCTGCCAGGGTCCCGCTTCCTACGAGCAGTACTTC.

The chain is built from TRBV5-1 and TRBJ2-1, with 7 bases aligning to TRBD1. Germline V gene sequence: CDR1 SGHRS, CDR2 YFSETQ. The CDR3 has 16 amino acids. V dropped 3 bases and J dropped 1; count of bases not matched to a gene: 7. This chain's CDR3 is CASSSWTGTSYNEQFF. For the CDR3, the DNA is TGCGCCAGCAGCTCGTGGACAGGCACGTCCTACAATGAGCAGTTCTTC.

The CDR3 DNA reads TGCGCCAGCAGCTTGACGGGGGCAGGGGGGTACAATGAGCAGTTCTTC. It yields the protein CASSLTGAGGYNEQFF. The V call is TRBV5-1, the J call TRBJ2-1; D may be TRBD1 (7 bases). CDR1 and CDR2 (germline): SGHRS, YFSETQ. The V and J ends lost 1 base and 4 bases respectively, with 15 bases between them. The CDR3 loop spans 16 amino acids.

The V gene is TRBV5-1, the J gene TRBJ2-7, with 8 positions matching TRBD1. Germline V gene data show CDR1 as SGHRS and CDR2 as YFSETQ. The CDR3 consists of 14 residues. Losses at the gene ends were 4 bases for V and 6 bases for J; bases not matched to a gene: 9. The CDR3 loop is CASSLSGTGREQYF. CDR3 nucleotide sequence: TGCGCCAGCAGCCTTTCCGGGACAGGCCGCGAGCAGTACTTC.

The V gene is TRBV28, the J gene TRBJ2-2; 12 bases align to TRBD2. CDR3 length equals 15 residues. V lost 3 bases to trimming and J lost 5 bases; unmatched junction nucleotides: 1. Germline V gene lookup returns CDR1 MDHEN and CDR2 SYDVKM. The CDR3 sequence: CASSFLAGGTGELFF. CDR3 nucleotides: TGTGCCAGCAGTTTCCTAGCGGGGGGGACCGGGGAGCTGTTTTTT.

The chain employs TRBV4-2 and TRBJ1-3; no clear D gene. Between the trimmed V and J ends, which lost 0 bases and 1 base, there was a span of 4 bases. This CDR3 comprises 14 residues. Germline assignment: CDR1 LGHNA and CDR2 YNFKEQ. CDR3 loop: CASSQDLSGNTIYF. CDR3 nucleotides: TGTGCCAGCAGCCAAGATCTTTCTGGAAACACCATATATTTT.

This clone appeared many times. The chain's CDR3 is CASSFRLGETQYF. The CDR3 region has the DNA TGTGCCAGCAGCTTTAGACTAGGGGAGACCCAGTACTTC. The chain couples TRBV7-3 to TRBJ2-5; a possible D gene is TRBD2 (6 bases). The CDR3 is made up of 13 amino acids. Germline assignment: CDR1 SGHTA and CDR2 FQGTGA. The ends were cut back, 3 bases at V and 5 bases at J, with 10 bases in the middle.

The chain carries TRBV5-6 and TRBJ1-2; the match to TRBD1 covers 8 bases. Per the germline V gene, CDR1 is SGHDT and CDR2 is YYEEEE. The CDR3 is 14 residues long. V dropped 4 bases and J dropped 4; count of bases not matched to a gene: 6. The CDR3 loop reads CASSARGHGYGYTF. CDR3 DNA sequence: TGTGCCAGCAGCGCCAGGGGGCATGGCTATGGCTACACCTTC.

This chain uses TRBV28 with TRBJ2-5; D possibly corresponds to TRBD1 (5 bases). Germline V gene sequence: CDR1 MDHEN, CDR2 SYDVKM. Between the trimmed V and J ends, which lost 3 bases and 0 bases, there was a span of 14 bases. The length of the CDR3 is 16 residues. The CDR3 nucleotides read TGTGCCAGCAGTTTCGACAGCCGCGCGTACCAAGAGACCCAGTACTTC. It yields the protein CASSFDSRAYQETQYF.

This clone has only one observation. V and J are TRBV19 and TRBJ1-4; D not resolved. CDR3 size: 11 residues. Trimming stripped 3 bases from V and 8 bases from J, with 4 bases between. In germline, CDR1 is LNHDA, CDR2 SQIVND (reference sequence). Here the CDR3 DNA reads TGTGCCAGTAGTATCGGGGAAAAACTGTTTTTT. This translates into CASSIGEKLFF.

There are a few counts of this clone. CDR3 residues: CASSPTTNTGELFF. For the CDR3, the DNA is TGCGCCAGCAGTCCCACAACGAACACCGGGGAGCTGTTTTTT. J is TRBJ2-2 and V is TRBV5-1, with D hard to call. Germline values: CDR1 SGHRS, CDR2 YFSETQ. Deletions cut 5 bases from V and 0 bases from J, with 8 bases between. CDR3 length: 14 amino acids.

Worth noting for this clone: Other nucleotide sequences in the sample specify the same CDR3. The J gene is TRBJ1-1, the V gene TRBV19; TRBD1 might be the D (6 bases). V lost 6 bases to trimming and J lost 1 base, with 12 bases between them. The CDR3 has 14 residues. Germline V gene lookup returns CDR1 LNHDA and CDR2 SQIVND (reference sequence). The DNA of the CDR3 is TGTGCCAGTAGCCGAACAGGGCCGAACACTGAAGCTTTCTTT. Protein sequence: CASSRTGPNTEAFF. The full variable domain, in which reference TRBV19 and TRBJ1-1 provide the parts outside the CDR3, is DGGITQSPKYLFRKEGQNVTLSCEQNLNHDAMYWYRQDPGQGLRLIYYSQIVNDFQKGDIAEGYSVSREKKESFPLTVTSAQKNPTAFYLCASSRTGPNTEAFFGQGTRLTVV.

DNA of the CDR3: TGTGCCAGCAGCCCTGGACAGGGGGCGTGGGATCAGCCCCAGCATTTT. As protein: CASSPGQGAWDQPQHF. V usage is TRBV6-2 or TRBV6-3 and J usage is TRBJ1-5, with TRBD1 matching 11 bases. The CDR3 is made up of 16 amino acids. Germline V gives CDR1 MNHEY, CDR2 SVGEGT. Germline trimming cut 6 bases from V and 5 bases from J; bases unmatched to any gene: 9.

A few counts support this clone. This chain links TRBV4-2 with TRBJ2-7; perhaps TRBD1 as D (6 bases). Deletions cut 1 base from V and 3 bases from J, with 16 bases between. Germline V gene data show CDR1 as LGHNA and CDR2 as YNFKEQ. The CDR3 runs 16 residues. The CDR3 reads CASSQVLTGSRYEQYF. As DNA, the CDR3 is TGTGCCAGCAGCCAAGTGTTGACAGGCAGCCGCTACGAGCAGTACTTC.

The CDR3 nucleotides read TGTGCCAGCAGTTCGCTAGCGGGAGGGCCGAATGAGCAGTTCTTC. Its translation is CASSSLAGGPNEQFF. The V and J genes are TRBV6-2 or TRBV6-3 and TRBJ2-1; 12 bases map to TRBD2. The CDR3 has 15 amino acids. The V and J ends lost 4 bases and 7 bases, in that order; junction bases with no gene match: 5. Per the germline V gene, CDR1 is MNHEY and CDR2 is SVGEGT.

Details on this clone: Other DNA sequences in the sample encode the same CDR3. The chain combines TRBV19 with TRBJ2-2; the match to TRBD2 covers 8 bases. The V and J ends lost 7 bases and 1 base, in that order; junction bases with no gene match: 5. Per germline, CDR1 LNHDA and CDR2 SQIVND (reference sequence). The CDR3 spans 15 residues. The CDR3 protein is CASTPGTRNTGELFF. The CDR3, as DNA: TGTGCCAGTACCCCTGGGACTAGGAACACCGGGGAGCTGTTTTTT.

V is TRBV11-3 and J is TRBJ2-2; 11 positions match TRBD2. CDR1 and CDR2 (germline): SGHNT, YENEEA. J gave up 2 bases and V 4 bases, and 6 bases lay outside the gene matches. There are 17 residues in the CDR3. This CDR3 reads CASSSAGTSGNTGELFF. The CDR3, as DNA: TGTGCCAGCAGCTCCGCCGGGACTAGCGGCAACACCGGGGAGCTGTTTTTT.

The chain couples TRBV5-4 to TRBJ2-7; D is perhaps TRBD2 (5 bases). The CDR3 is 12 amino acids. The germline V gene has CDR1 SGHNT and CDR2 YYREEE (reference sequence). V lost 3 bases and J 5 bases, leaving 9 bases between the germline ends. CDR3 region: CASSWERDEQYF. The CDR3 region has the DNA TGTGCCAGCAGCTGGGAGCGCGACGAGCAGTACTTC.

This rearrangement joins TRBV9 to TRBJ2-1; 10 nucleotides align to TRBD2. V dropped 2 bases and J dropped 10; count of bases not matched to a gene: 6. Germline V lookup: CDR1 SGDLS, CDR2 YYNGEE. This CDR3 contains 14 residues. In DNA form, the CDR3 reads TGTGCCAGCAGCGTTAGCGGGGGGCCAGGGGAGCAGTTCTTC. Translated, it gives CASSVSGGPGEQFF.

V and J are TRBV6-5 and TRBJ1-5, with 8 bases identical to TRBD1. The V and J ends lost 8 bases and 6 bases, in that order; junction bases with no gene match: 6. The CDR3 covers 13 residues. Per germline, CDR1 MNHEY and CDR2 SVGAGI. In nucleotides, the CDR3 is TGTGCCAGCGCGGACAGGGCGGGTCAGCCCCAGCATTTT. Translating it yields CASADRAGQPQHF.

V and J are TRBV9 and TRBJ2-6; D is possibly TRBD1 (7 bases). The V and J ends lost 6 bases and 1 base respectively, with 14 bases between them. CDR1 SGDLS and CDR2 YYNGEE come from the germline V gene. The CDR3 has 16 amino acids. The CDR3 DNA reads as TGTGCCAGCATTGGCAGGGGGGAATCTGGGGCCAACGTCCTGACTTTC. This codes for CASIGRGESGANVLTF.

This chain connects TRBV11-3 to TRBJ2-3; TRBD2 matches at 7 bases. The CDR3 sequence is 16 residues long. Germline V gene lookup returns CDR1 SGHNT and CDR2 YENEEA. J gave up 5 bases and V 4 bases, and 12 bases lay outside the gene matches. This chain's CDR3 is CASSYKRGATLDTQYF. DNA of the CDR3: TGTGCCAGCAGCTATAAGCGGGGAGCCACACTAGATACGCAGTATTTT.

The gene calls are TRBV7-2 and TRBJ1-6; a possible D gene is TRBD1 (5 bases). Per the germline V gene, CDR1 is SGHTA and CDR2 is FQGNSA. Trimming left V 5 bases short and J 0 bases short, with 11 bases between. The CDR3 runs to 16 residues. The CDR3 DNA reads as TGTGCCAGCAGCCTAGGGGACTTCTCCTATAATTCACCCCTCCACTTT. Translated, it gives CASSLGDFSYNSPLHF.

This chain connects TRBV4-2 to TRBJ2-6; D is possibly TRBD1 (6 bases). This CDR3 contains 17 residues. Trimming cost V 0 bases and J 4 bases, with 13 bases left between them. In germline, CDR1 is LGHNA, CDR2 YNFKEQ. The CDR3, as DNA: TGTGCCAGCAGCCAAGATCTCAGGGGACCAGGGGCCAACGTCCTGACTTTC. Amino acids: CASSQDLRGPGANVLTF.

The V and J genes are TRBV7-2 and TRBJ2-3, with D perhaps matching TRBD2 (6 bases). The CDR3 is made up of 14 amino acids. The germline V and J ends were trimmed by 2 bases and 5 bases, with 11 bases remaining between them. The germline CDR1 and CDR2 sequences are SGHTA and FQGNSA. CDR3 DNA sequence: TGTGCCAGCAGCTTACGGGGGTTGGGAGATACGCAGTATTTT. Encoded protein: CASSLRGLGDTQYF.